This T cell receptor beta chain was sequenced for a study of shared T cell receptors in the human thymus. TCRdb keeps only in-frame clones here, not all; method: immunoSEQ multiplex PCR. The sample holds roughly 660,000 clones, more than 75% seen once. J lost 2 bases, V lost 3 bases, and 2 bases had no gene match. CDR3 size: 14 residues. Germline CDR1 reads LGHNA; CDR2 reads YSLEER. The data were also submitted as part of a second study, on human thymus T cells.

The gene calls are TRBV4-3 and TRBJ2-7, with TRBD2 matching 9 bases. This receptor was taken from a boy in the first two years of life with a congenital heart defect. Sequencing was carried out using thymocytes. CDR3 in amino acids: CASSHGGRAYEQYF. In DNA form, the CDR3 reads TGCGCCAGCAGCCATGGCGGGAGGGCCTACGAGCAGTACTTC.